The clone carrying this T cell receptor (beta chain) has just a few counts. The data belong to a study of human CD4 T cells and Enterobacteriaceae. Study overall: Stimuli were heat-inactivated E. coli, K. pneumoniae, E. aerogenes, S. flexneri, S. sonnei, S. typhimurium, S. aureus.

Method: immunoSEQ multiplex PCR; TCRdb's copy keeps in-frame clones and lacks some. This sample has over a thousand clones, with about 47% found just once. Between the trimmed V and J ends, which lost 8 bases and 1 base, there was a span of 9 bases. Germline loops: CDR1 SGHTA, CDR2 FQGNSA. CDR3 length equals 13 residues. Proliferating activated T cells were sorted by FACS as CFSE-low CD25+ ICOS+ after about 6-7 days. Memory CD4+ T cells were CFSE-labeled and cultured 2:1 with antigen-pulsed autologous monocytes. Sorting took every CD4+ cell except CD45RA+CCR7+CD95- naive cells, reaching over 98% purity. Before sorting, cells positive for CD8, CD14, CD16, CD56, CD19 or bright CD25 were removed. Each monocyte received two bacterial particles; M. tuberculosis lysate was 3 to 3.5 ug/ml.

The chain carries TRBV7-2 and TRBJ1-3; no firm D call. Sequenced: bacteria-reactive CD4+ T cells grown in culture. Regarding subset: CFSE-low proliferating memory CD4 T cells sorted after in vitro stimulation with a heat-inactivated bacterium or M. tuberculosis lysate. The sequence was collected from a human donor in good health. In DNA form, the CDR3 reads TGTGCCAGCCTTCCCCAATCTGGAAACACCATATATTTT. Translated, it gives CASLPQSGNTIYF.